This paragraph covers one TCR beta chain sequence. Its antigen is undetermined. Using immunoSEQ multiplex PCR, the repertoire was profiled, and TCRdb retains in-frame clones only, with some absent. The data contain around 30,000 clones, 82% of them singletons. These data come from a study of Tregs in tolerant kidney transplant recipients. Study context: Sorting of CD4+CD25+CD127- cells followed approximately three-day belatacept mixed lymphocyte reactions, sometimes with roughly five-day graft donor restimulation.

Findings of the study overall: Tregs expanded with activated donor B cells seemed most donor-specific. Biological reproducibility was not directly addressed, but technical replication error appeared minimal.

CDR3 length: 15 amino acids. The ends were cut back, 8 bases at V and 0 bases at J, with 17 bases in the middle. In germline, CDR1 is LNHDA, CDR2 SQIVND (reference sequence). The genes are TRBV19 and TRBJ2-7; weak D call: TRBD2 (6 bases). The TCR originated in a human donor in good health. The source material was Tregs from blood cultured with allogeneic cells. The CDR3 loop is CASRLHGGSSYEQYF. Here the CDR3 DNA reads TGTGCCAGTCGTCTTCACGGGGGTAGCTCCTACGAGCAGTACTTC.